Below, 27 T cell receptor beta chains from the same sample are listed, as sequenced in a study of cytomegalovirus exposure and HLA in healthy donors. PCR employed 60 Vbeta and 13 Jbeta primers. TCRdb's table, derived via immunoSEQ multiplex PCR, lists solely in-frame clones and lacks some. This listing includes about 130,000 clones. The sequenced sample consisted of PBMCs. These receptors all stem from a man younger than 35 in good health and CMV-seronegative.

J is TRBJ2-2 and V is TRBV28; D might be TRBD2 (7 bases). The V gene's germline CDR1 is MDHEN and CDR2 SYDVKM. Deletions cut 1 base from V and 6 bases from J, with 15 bases between. This CDR3 has 16 amino acids. The CDR3 DNA reads as TGTGCCAGCAGTTTATATCGGGGGGCAACGTCCGGGGAGCTGTTTTTT. Translating gives CASSLYRGATSGELFF.

CDR3 residues: CASSVVQNEQFF. Written as DNA, the CDR3 is TGTGCCAGCAGCGTAGTCCAGAATGAGCAGTTCTTC. The J gene is TRBJ2-1, the V gene TRBV9; D is unresolved. V was cut by 0 bases and J by 7 bases, with 5 bases left in between. The germline V gene has CDR1 SGDLS and CDR2 YYNGEE. The CDR3 runs to 12 residues.

The chain uses TRBV9 and TRBJ2-5, with TRBD1 as a possible D gene (5 bases). Trimming took 0 bases from V and 1 from J, leaving 13 bases between them. Germline V gives CDR1 SGDLS, CDR2 YYNGEE. The CDR3 consists of 16 residues. The CDR3 DNA reads TGTGCCAGCAGCGTAGAGGGGTCGGTGGTCCAAGAGACCCAGTACTTC. Translated, it gives CASSVEGSVVQETQYF.

The J gene is TRBJ2-1, the V gene TRBV10-3, with 8 nucleotides matching TRBD1. V shed 0 bases and J 6 bases; nucleotides not matched to a gene: 4. From germline, CDR1 is ENHRY and CDR2 SYGVKD. The CDR3 consists of 15 residues. The CDR3 spells CAISESDRVINEQFF. CDR3 nucleotide sequence: TGTGCCATCAGTGAGTCGGACAGGGTCATCAATGAGCAGTTCTTC.

This chain uses TRBV7-2 with TRBJ2-7, with D possibly being TRBD1 (7 bases). V lost 5 bases to trimming and J lost 2 bases, with 19 bases between them. In germline, CDR1 is SGHTA, CDR2 FQGNSA. CDR3 length: 16 residues. CDR3 region: CASSITSAGQPYEQYF. CDR3 coding DNA: TGTGCCAGCAGCATTACCTCTGCGGGACAGCCCTACGAGCAGTACTTC.

This chain joins TRBV6-5 and TRBJ1-1; 10 bases fit TRBD1. V was clipped by 6 bases and J by 7 bases; unmatched bases: 11. The CDR3 contains 15 residues. The V gene's germline CDR1 is MNHEY and CDR2 SVGAGI. In nucleotides, the CDR3 is TGTGCCAGCAGAGAACAGGGACAGGGGACGTTTGAAGCTTTCTTT. It yields the protein CASREQGQGTFEAFF.

V is TRBV30 and J is TRBJ2-3, with 7 bases identical to TRBD1. Trimming at V came to 1 base and at J to 0 bases, leaving 7 bases not matched to a gene. This CDR3 spans 16 amino acids. The V gene's germline CDR1 is GTSNPN and CDR2 SVGIG (reference sequence). CDR3 DNA sequence: TGTGCCTGGAGTGGACAAAGGGGGCCTAGCACAGATACGCAGTATTTT. Translated, it gives CAWSGQRGPSTDTQYF.

This chain connects TRBV9 to TRBJ2-5; 7 bases are shared with TRBD1. Germline V gene sequence: CDR1 SGDLS, CDR2 YYNGEE. This CDR3 spans 19 amino acids. V was clipped by 4 bases and J by 7 bases; unmatched bases: 25. Written as DNA, the CDR3 is TGTGCCAGCAGCCCCTTAGATGGCCTCCCGGGACAGCTGTTCTGGACCCAGTACTTC. Encoded protein: CASSPLDGLPGQLFWTQYF.

The chain employs TRBV27 and TRBJ2-1, with a weak D call TRBD2 (7 bases). The germline CDR1 and CDR2 sequences are MNHEY and SMNVEV (reference sequence). Trimming removed 6 bases from V and 4 bases from J, with 16 bases in between. The CDR3 runs to 15 residues. The DNA of the CDR3 is TGTGCCAGCAGGGGGCAGGGGACTATTTACAATGAGCAGTTCTTC. Amino acids: CASRGQGTIYNEQFF.

The genes are TRBV5-1 and TRBJ1-1; tentatively, D is TRBD1 (5 bases). Germline V gene lookup returns CDR1 SGHRS and CDR2 YFSETQ. CDR3 length: 16 amino acids. V lost 0 bases, J lost 6 bases, and 18 bases lay in between. The DNA of the CDR3 is TGCGCCAGCAGCTTGGAGGGCGGGCAGGGAGGGTCTGAAGCTTTCTTT. Translated: CASSLEGGQGGSEAFF. Looking up the rest from reference TRBV5-1 and TRBJ1-1 gives the full variable domain: KAGVTQTPRYLIKTRGQQVTLSCSPISGHRSVSWYQQTPGQGLQFLFEYFSETQRNKGNFPGRFSGRQFSNSRSEMNVSTLELGDSALYLCASSLEGGQGGSEAFFGQGTRLTVV.

The CDR3 bases are TGCGCCAGCAGCTTGGCCAAGCAGAGGGGGGAGCTGTTTTTT. Amino acid sequence: CASSLAKQRGELFF. The chain carries TRBV5-1 and TRBJ2-2; D is ambiguous. The ends were cut back, 0 bases at V and 8 bases at J, with 11 bases in the middle. From germline, CDR1 is SGHRS and CDR2 YFSETQ. The CDR3 spans 14 residues.

The chain carries TRBV7-2 and TRBJ2-3; 9 bases are a match to TRBD2. V gave up 4 bases and J gave up 4 bases; unmatched junction bases: 3. CDR1 and CDR2 (germline): SGHTA, FQGNSA. This CDR3 has 14 amino acids. The CDR3, as DNA: TGTGCCAGCAGCTCCCGACTAGCGGCAGATACGCAGTATTTT. It specifies CASSSRLAADTQYF.

The V and J genes are TRBV29-1 and TRBJ1-4; no clear D gene. Trimming cost V 6 bases and J 7 bases, with 12 bases left between them. Per the germline V gene, CDR1 is SQVTM and CDR2 is ANQGSEA. This CDR3 is built from 12 residues. The CDR3 region is CSVAGVGEKLFF. CDR3 in DNA: TGCAGCGTGGCGGGAGTTGGTGAAAAACTGTTTTTT.

The chain uses TRBV6-6 and TRBJ2-5; 7 nucleotides agree with TRBD1. With 8 bases clipped from V and 1 base from J, the junction kept 1 base outside the gene matches. The CDR3 has 12 residues. From germline, CDR1 is MNHNY and CDR2 SVGAGI (reference sequence). Written as DNA, the CDR3 is TGTGCCAGCCGACAGGGCCAAGAGACCCAGTACTTC. Its protein is CASRQGQETQYF.

V gene TRBV10-3 combines with J gene TRBJ1-1, with a tentative D call TRBD1 (5 bases). CDR3 length equals 14 residues. V was cut by 8 bases and J by 5 bases, with 18 bases left in between. Germline V gene sequence: CDR1 ENHRY, CDR2 SYGVKD. CDR3: CAIGGVGEGTEAFF. CDR3 DNA sequence: TGTGCCATCGGGGGGGTCGGGGAGGGTACTGAAGCTTTCTTT.

The chain carries TRBV19 and TRBJ2-1; a possible D gene is TRBD2 (6 bases). The CDR3 length is 15 residues. V lost 6 bases to trimming and J lost 9 bases, with 21 bases between them. The germline gives CDR1 LNHDA, CDR2 SQIVND (reference sequence). The CDR3 region has the DNA TGTGCCAGTAGCCCCCGAGGGCGGCAGGGAGGTGAGCAGTTCTTC. This gives the protein CASSPRGRQGGEQFF.

This rearrangement joins TRBV5-1 to TRBJ2-7, with D possibly TRBD1 on 6 matching bases. Looked up from germline, CDR1 is SGHRS and CDR2 is YFSETQ. This CDR3 contains 14 residues. The V gene lost 4 bases and the J gene lost 2 bases, with 13 bases spanning the gap. The chain's CDR3 is CASSPWNRAYEQYF. CDR3 nucleotides: TGCGCCAGCAGCCCATGGAACAGGGCCTACGAGCAGTACTTC.

This sequence joins TRBV7-3 and TRBJ2-3; no firm D call. This CDR3 comprises 13 residues. CDR1 SGHTA and CDR2 FQGTGA come from the germline V gene. The V end was cut by 5 bases, the J end by 3 bases, with 9 bases between. The CDR3 loop is CASSHAATDTQYF. Here the CDR3 DNA reads TGTGCCAGCAGCCACGCCGCGACAGATACGCAGTATTTT.

The chain recombines TRBV19 with TRBJ1-3; D unclear. CDR1 is LNHDA and CDR2 is SQIVND in the germline V gene (reference sequence). The V gene lost 3 bases and the J gene lost 2 bases, with 11 bases spanning the gap. This CDR3 spans 15 amino acids. DNA of the CDR3: TGTGCCAGTAGTATCCATCTGGCCGCTGGAAACACCATATATTTT. Its protein is CASSIHLAAGNTIYF.

The chain recombines TRBV12-5 with TRBJ2-3; 7 nucleotides agree with TRBD2. Losses at the gene ends were 7 bases for V and 4 bases for J; bases not matched to a gene: 14. Germline CDR1 and CDR2: LGHNT and FRNRAP. The CDR3 totals 16 residues. CDR3 loop: CASALGGGSWADTQYF. The CDR3 coding sequence is TGTGCTAGTGCCTTGGGCGGGGGATCGTGGGCAGATACGCAGTATTTT. Looking up the rest from reference TRBV12-5 and TRBJ2-3 gives the full variable domain: DARVTQTPRHKVTEMGQEVTMRCQPILGHNTVFWYRQTMMQGLELLAYFRNRAPLDDSGMPKDRFSAEMPDATLATLKIQPSEPRDSAVYFCASALGGGSWADTQYFGPGTRLTVL.

The rearrangement uses TRBV5-1 and TRBJ1-6; the D is unclear. The CDR3 is 15 residues long. Germline V gives CDR1 SGHRS, CDR2 YFSETQ. Trimming took off 0 bases at V and 7 bases at J, with 11 bases between the two ends. CDR3 sequence (DNA): TGCGCCAGCAGCTTGGTGGCAGGAGGAAATTCACCCCTCCACTTT. Amino acid sequence: CASSLVAGGNSPLHF.

V gene TRBV5-4 combines with J gene TRBJ2-7; perhaps TRBD1 as D (7 bases). Germline assignment: CDR1 SGHNT and CDR2 YYREEE (reference sequence). The CDR3 loop spans 15 amino acids. V was cut by 4 bases and J by 2 bases, with 16 bases left in between. The CDR3 reads CASSRPQGTPYEQYF. The CDR3 nucleotides are TGTGCCAGCAGCCGCCCACAGGGGACTCCCTACGAGCAGTACTTC.

The chain recombines TRBV7-8 with TRBJ2-3, with D possibly matching TRBD2 (6 bases). Trimming stripped 5 bases from V and 2 bases from J, with 17 bases between. The CDR3 has 16 residues. CDR1 and CDR2 (germline): SGHVS, FQNEAQ. CDR3 protein: CASSDRRDSPTDTQYF. CDR3 DNA sequence: TGTGCCAGCAGCGATCGCCGGGACTCCCCCACAGATACGCAGTATTTT.

V is TRBV28 and J is TRBJ1-2, with 7 bases lining up with TRBD1. The germline V gene has CDR1 MDHEN and CDR2 SYDVKM. CDR3 size: 16 residues. The junction had 14 bases not matched to a gene; V was cut back by 6 bases and J by 4 bases. In nucleotides, the CDR3 is TGTGCCAGCAGAGCCGGGACAGCCCTCGGCCGCTATGGCTACACCTTC. It is translated as CASRAGTALGRYGYTF.

The V gene is TRBV5-8, the J gene TRBJ1-3; D not certain. Trimming pared 2 bases from V and 1 base from J, leaving 10 bases between. Germline V lookup: CDR1 SGHTS, CDR2 YDEGEE. The CDR3 sequence is 15 residues long. CDR3 sequence (DNA): TGTGCCAGCAGCTTCACCGAGGGATCTGGAAACACCATATATTTT. Residues: CASSFTEGSGNTIYF.

V is TRBV7-8 and J is TRBJ2-5; unclear D gene. The germline V gene has CDR1 SGHVS and CDR2 FQNEAQ. This CDR3 has 14 residues. V was shortened by 3 bases and J by 2 bases, with 10 bases between the two germline ends. DNA for the CDR3: TGTGCCAGCAGCTTCAGGCAGGTACAAGAGACCCAGTACTTC. Amino acids: CASSFRQVQETQYF. Full variable domain (missing parts from reference TRBV7-8 and TRBJ2-5): GAGVSQSPRYKVAKRGQDVALRCDPISGHVSLFWYQQALGQGPEFLTYFQNEAQLDKSGLPSDRFFAERPEGSVSTLKIQRTQQEDSAVYLCASSFRQVQETQYFGPGTRLLVL.

The chain recombines TRBV6-5 with TRBJ1-2; TRBD1 matches 11 bases. Trimming removed 5 bases from V and 8 bases from J; junction bases left unmatched: 7. The CDR3 sequence is 14 residues long. In germline, CDR1 is MNHEY, CDR2 SVGAGI. CDR3 nucleotide sequence: TGTGCCAGCAGTCGGGACAGGGGGGCCGCAGGCTACACCTTC. This codes for CASSRDRGAAGYTF.